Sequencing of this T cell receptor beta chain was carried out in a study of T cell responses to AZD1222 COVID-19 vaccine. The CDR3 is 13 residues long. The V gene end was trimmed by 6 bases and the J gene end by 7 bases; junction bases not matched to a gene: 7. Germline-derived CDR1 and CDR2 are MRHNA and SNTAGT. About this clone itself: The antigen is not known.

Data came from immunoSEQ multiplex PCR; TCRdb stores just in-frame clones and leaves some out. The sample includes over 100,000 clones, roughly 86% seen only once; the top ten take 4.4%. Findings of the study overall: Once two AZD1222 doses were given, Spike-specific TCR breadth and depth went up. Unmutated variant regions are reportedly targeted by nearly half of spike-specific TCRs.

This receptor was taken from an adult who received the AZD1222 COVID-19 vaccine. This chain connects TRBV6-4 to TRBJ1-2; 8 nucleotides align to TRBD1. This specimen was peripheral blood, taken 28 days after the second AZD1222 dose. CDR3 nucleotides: TGTGCCAGCAGGGGACTGGACAGGGCTGGCTACACCTTC. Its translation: CASRGLDRAGYTF.